The 24 T cell receptor beta chains below come from one sample, sequenced in a study of cytomegalovirus exposure and HLA in healthy donors. The PCR contained 60 Vbeta and 13 Jbeta primers. TCRdb's table, derived via immunoSEQ multiplex PCR, lists solely in-frame clones and lacks some. The table lists around 150,000 clones, 70% to 85% of them singletons. Sequenced input: PBMCs. The receptor source for this set is a male donor in good health and CMV-seronegative.

The rearrangement uses TRBV19 and TRBJ2-1, with 7 bases matching TRBD2. The germline CDR1 and CDR2 sequences are LNHDA and SQIVND (reference sequence). The CDR3 covers 12 residues. V dropped 5 bases and J dropped 13; count of bases not matched to a gene: 8. CDR3 amino acids: CASSSPWTRQFF. CDR3 bases: TGTGCCAGTAGTTCCCCCTGGACTAGACAGTTCTTC.

The sample holds a few counts of this clone. The chain employs TRBV19 and TRBJ1-2; possibly TRBD1 for D (5 bases). CDR1 LNHDA and CDR2 SQIVND come from the germline V gene (reference sequence). The CDR3 contains 12 residues. Trimming removed 6 bases from V and 6 bases from J, with 11 bases in between. The CDR3 DNA follows: TGTGCCAGTAGGGGGCAGGGCGATGGCTACACCTTC. This sequence encodes CASRGQGDGYTF.

The chain carries TRBV28 and TRBJ2-7, with 14 bases fitting TRBD2. V trimming: 7 bases; J trimming: 6 bases; junction bases outside the gene matches: 8. Germline V CDR1 and CDR2: MDHEN, SYDVKM. This CDR3 has 15 amino acids. For the CDR3, the DNA is TGTGCCAGCAACCGGGGGGGACTAGCGGGAGTCGAGCAGTACTTC. Amino acids: CASNRGGLAGVEQYF.

The chain joins TRBV5-4 to TRBJ2-3; D may be TRBD1 (5 bases). Trimming took off 1 base at V and 4 bases at J, with 7 bases between the two ends. The CDR3 contains 13 residues. From germline, CDR1 is SGHNT and CDR2 YYREEE (reference sequence). DNA for the CDR3: TGTGCCAGCAGCTTGTGGGGCCCAGATACGCAGTATTTT. It codes for CASSLWGPDTQYF.

The chain couples TRBV29-1 to TRBJ2-1, with 10 nucleotides matching TRBD2. J lost 8 bases, V lost 2 bases, and 9 bases had no gene match. Germline-derived CDR1 and CDR2 are SQVTM and ANQGSEA. CDR3 length: 15 amino acids. As DNA, the CDR3 is TGCAGCGTTGAAAAGGCTAGCGGGAGTGGCTATGAGCAGTTCTTC. Translating it yields CSVEKASGSGYEQFF.

This clone was counted between two and nine times. This chain links TRBV25-1 with TRBJ1-4, with D possibly matching TRBD1 (5 bases). The V and J ends lost 3 bases and 6 bases respectively, with 11 bases between them. The CDR3 consists of 14 residues. Germline CDR1 MGHDK, CDR2 SYGVNS. CDR3 protein: CASSETGLDEKLFF. DNA for the CDR3: TGTGCCAGCAGTGAGACGGGACTAGATGAAAAACTGTTTTTT. The entire variable domain, with the rest obtained from reference TRBV25-1 and TRBJ1-4, is as follows: EADIYQTPRYLVIGTGKKITLECSQTMGHDKMYWYQQDPGMELHLIHYSYGVNSTEKGDLSSESTVSRIRTEHFPLTLESARPSHTSQYLCASSETGLDEKLFFGSGTQLSVL.

There are a few counts of this clone. This chain joins TRBV10-3 and TRBJ1-2; D may be TRBD1 (6 bases). Between the trimmed V and J ends, which lost 6 bases and 4 bases, there was a span of 15 bases. Germline lookup yields CDR1 ENHRY and CDR2 SYGVKD. This CDR3 spans 14 amino acids. CDR3 protein: CAISREGVGYGYTF. The CDR3 bases are TGTGCCATCAGCCGGGAGGGGGTTGGCTATGGCTACACCTTC.

This clone has a handful of counts. V is TRBV9 and J is TRBJ2-2; D might be TRBD1 (5 bases). The CDR3 loop spans 14 amino acids. V was shortened by 3 bases and J by 1 base, with 7 bases between the two germline ends. CDR1 SGDLS and CDR2 YYNGEE come from the germline V gene. The CDR3 is CASSATGNTGELFF. CDR3 nucleotides: TGTGCCAGCAGCGCAACAGGGAACACCGGGGAGCTGTTTTTT.

The rearrangement links TRBV6-1 to TRBJ2-3; TRBD2 aligns across 7 bases. Germline CDR1 is MNHNS and CDR2 is SASEGT. The length of the CDR3 is 13 residues. Trimming at V came to 0 bases and at J to 13 bases, leaving 7 bases not matched to a gene. The CDR3 DNA follows: TGTGCCAGCAGTGAAGCGGGAGGGGACTCTAAGTATTTT. Translated: CASSEAGGDSKYF.

J is TRBJ1-4 and V is TRBV5-1; 10 bases are a match to TRBD1. This CDR3 region has 14 residues. V was clipped by 4 bases and J by 7 bases; unmatched bases: 4. Germline V gene sequence: CDR1 SGHRS, CDR2 YFSETQ. The CDR3 nucleotides read TGCGCCAGCAGCCTGGGACAGGGGCTTGAAAAACTGTTTTTT. Protein product: CASSLGQGLEKLFF.

V usage is TRBV5-4 and J usage is TRBJ2-5; 7 nucleotides match TRBD1. Losses at the gene ends were 5 bases for V and 3 bases for J; bases not matched to a gene: 4. The CDR3 has 13 amino acids. Germline V CDR1 and CDR2: SGHNT, YYREEE (reference sequence). The CDR3 reads CASRTGTEETQYF. CDR3 bases: TGTGCCAGCAGAACGGGGACAGAAGAGACCCAGTACTTC.

V is TRBV4-1 and J is TRBJ1-3; D unclear. V was clipped by 0 bases and J by 4 bases, with 10 bases between them. Germline V lookup: CDR1 MGHRA, CDR2 YSYEKL. The CDR3 consists of 15 residues. This chain's CDR3 is CASSQDPGNGNTIYF. For the CDR3, the DNA is TGCGCCAGCAGCCAAGATCCAGGAAACGGAAACACCATATATTTT.

CDR3 loop: CASSRTTNTGELFF. CDR3 sequence (DNA): TGTGCCAGCAGCCGCACTACGAACACCGGGGAGCTGTTTTTT. The chain employs TRBV7-2 and TRBJ2-2, with unresolved D. Germline CDR1 SGHTA, CDR2 FQGNSA. There are 14 residues in the CDR3. Trimming pared 5 bases from V and 0 bases from J, leaving 7 bases between.

Only a few counts were recorded for this clone. The rearrangement joins TRBV27 to TRBJ1-2, with D possibly being TRBD1 (6 bases). The V end lost 5 bases, the J end lost 4 bases, and 14 bases lay between the germline ends. CDR1 and CDR2 (germline): MNHEY, SMNVEV (reference sequence). This CDR3 spans 14 amino acids. This chain's CDR3 is CASSPSRGAYGYTF. The CDR3 nucleotides read TGTGCCAGCAGTCCATCCCGGGGGGCCTATGGCTACACCTTC.

The chain links TRBV7-9 to TRBJ1-1; TRBD1 might be the D (5 bases). This CDR3 has 13 amino acids. The V end was cut by 7 bases, the J end by 3 bases, with 12 bases between. The germline V gene has CDR1 SEHNR and CDR2 FQNEAQ (reference sequence). The CDR3 is CASTPQGDTEAFF. The CDR3 DNA reads as TGTGCCAGCACCCCTCAAGGGGACACTGAAGCTTTCTTT. Looking up the rest from reference TRBV7-9 and TRBJ1-1 gives the full variable domain: DTGVSQNPRHKITKRGQNVTFRCDPISEHNRLYWYRQTLGQGPEFLTYFQNEAQLEKSRLLSDRFSAERPKGSFSTLEIQRTEQGDSAMYLCASTPQGDTEAFFGQGTRLTVV.

The chain combines TRBV5-1 with TRBJ2-7; TRBD2 matches 7 bases. Per the germline V gene, CDR1 is SGHRS and CDR2 is YFSETQ. The CDR3 loop spans 15 amino acids. Unmatched junction bases numbered 6, after V lost 2 bases and J lost 1 base. DNA for the CDR3: TGCGCCAGCAGCTTCGCTAGCGGCCGTTCCTACGAGCAGTACTTC. It codes for CASSFASGRSYEQYF.

The chain is built from TRBV4-3 and TRBJ2-7, with a weak D call TRBD1 (6 bases). The CDR3 has 15 residues. Germline lookup yields CDR1 LGHNA and CDR2 YSLEER. V shed 6 bases and J shed 3 bases, with 18 bases lying between them. CDR3 protein: CASSRSHDRRYEQYF. The CDR3 coding sequence is TGCGCCAGCAGTCGATCCCACGACAGGCGCTACGAGCAGTACTTC.

The chain links TRBV27 to TRBJ2-2; D ambiguous. Germline V gives CDR1 MNHEY, CDR2 SMNVEV (reference sequence). V was cut by 3 bases and J by 0 bases, with 2 bases left in between. This CDR3 spans 13 amino acids. The CDR3 DNA reads as TGTGCCAGCAGTTTTACGAACACCGGGGAGCTGTTTTTT. This codes for CASSFTNTGELFF.

The chain links TRBV2 to TRBJ2-2; TRBD1 agrees at 7 bases. Germline V gene sequence: CDR1 SNHLY, CDR2 FYNNEI. With V trimmed by 5 bases and J by 6 bases, 12 bases remained unmatched. This CDR3 comprises 16 residues. The CDR3 nucleotides read TGTGCCAGCAGTCGCAGGGGGTCCCCTGGACCCGGGGAGCTGTTTTTT. The encoded protein is CASSRRGSPGPGELFF. The entire variable domain, with the rest obtained from reference TRBV2 and TRBJ2-2, is as follows: EPEVTQTPSHQVTQMGQEVILRCVPISNHLYFYWYRQILGQKVEFLVSFYNNEISEKSEIFDDQFSVERPDGSNFTLKIRSTKLEDSAMYFCASSRRGSPGPGELFFGEGSRLTVL.

The CDR3 reads CASSPPGRDSYNEQFF. CDR3 coding DNA: TGTGCCAGCTCACCACCAGGGAGAGACTCCTACAATGAGCAGTTCTTC. The genes are TRBV18 and TRBJ2-1, with D possibly being TRBD2 (5 bases). The germline V gene encodes CDR1 KGHSH and CDR2 LQKENI. Trimming removed 0 bases from V and 0 bases from J, with 9 bases in between. CDR3 length equals 16 residues.

This rearrangement joins TRBV7-8 to TRBJ2-7, with TRBD2 matching over 8 bases. This CDR3 region has 20 residues. Trimming cost V 4 bases and J 0 bases; bases outside gene matches: 20. Germline CDR1 SGHVS, CDR2 FQNEAQ. CDR3 bases: TGTGCCAGCAGCTCTATCCTCACCAGGGTTTCGAGCGGGAGCTCCTACGAGCAGTACTTC. Amino acid sequence: CASSSILTRVSSGSSYEQYF.

V gene TRBV6-5 combines with J gene TRBJ2-1; 9 bases are shared with TRBD2. V lost 7 bases to trimming and J lost 4 bases; unmatched junction nucleotides: 8. The CDR3 length is 15 residues. CDR1 MNHEY and CDR2 SVGAGI come from the germline V gene. CDR3 sequence (DNA): TGTGCCAGCACCCAAGGGACTAGCCGGTACAATGAGCAGTTCTTC. It codes for CASTQGTSRYNEQFF.

The rearrangement joins TRBV7-7 to TRBJ2-3, with a weak D call TRBD2 (6 bases). Germline lookup yields CDR1 SSHAT and CDR2 FNYEAQ (reference sequence). The CDR3 extends over 14 amino acids. Trimming left V 5 bases short and J 0 bases short, with 9 bases between. DNA for the CDR3: TGTGCCAGCAGCCCCGGGACTAGCACAGATACGCAGTATTTT. Protein: CASSPGTSTDTQYF. The whole variable domain, filled in from reference TRBV7-7 and TRBJ2-3, reads GAGVSQSPRYKVTKRGQDVTLRCDPISSHATLYWYQQALGQGPEFLTYFNYEAQPDKSGLPSDRFSAERPEGSISTLTIQRTEQRDSAMYRCASSPGTSTDTQYFGPGTRLTVL.

This sequence joins TRBV11-2 and TRBJ1-2, with no clear D. The CDR3 loop spans 13 amino acids. Germline assignment: CDR1 SGHAT and CDR2 FQNNGV. V shed 1 base and J shed 4 bases, with 7 bases lying between them. CDR3 region: CASSLGGSYGYTF. In DNA, the CDR3 is TGTGCCAGCAGCTTAGGAGGCAGCTATGGCTACACCTTC.